This is a list of T cell receptor beta chains from one sample in a study of neurological immune-mediated disorders. TCRdb fed the 5' RACE reads into MiXCR, producing one record per CDR3 protein. The sample gives under 30,000 distinct CDR3 sequences, 13% of which show up once; approximately 16% is in the top ten. The sample taken for sequencing was PBMCs. These receptors all come from a woman aged 40-49 years with HTLV-1-associated myelopathy (HAM/TSP). Both conserved end residues are part of each CDR3. The D gene is left open where the match is weak. The size of a clone is reported for some rows only, either as once, few or many, or as a class for expanded clones.

d_call	v_call	j_call	clone_size	cdr3_aa	cdr3_nt
-	TRBV10-1	TRBJ2-2	few	CASSETGELFF	TGCGCCAGCAGTGAAACCGGGGAGCTGTTTTTT
TRBD2	TRBV20-1	TRBJ2-3	many	CSARDPVSGGPGDTQYF	TGCAGTGCTAGAGATCCGGTTAGCGGGGGGCCGGGAGATACGCAGTATTTT
TRBD2	TRBV20-1	TRBJ2-3	many	CSAPLASGVLDTQYF	TGCAGTGCCCCGCTTGCTAGCGGGGTGTTAGATACGCAGTATTTT
-	TRBV3-1	TRBJ1-6	many	CASSPASGTVYRNRNSPLHF	TGTGCCAGCAGCCCAGCCTCCGGGACGGTATATCGGAATAGGAATTCACCCCTCCACTTT
-	TRBV12-3/TRBV12-4	TRBJ1-5	many	CASSLKGWGQPQHF	TGTGCCAGCAGTTTAAAGGGTTGGGGGCAGCCCCAGCATTTT
-	TRBV3-1	TRBJ2-5	many	CASSQDWGSETQYF	TGTGCCAGCAGCCAAGATTGGGGGTCAGAGACCCAGTACTTC
-	TRBV7-2	TRBJ1-3	many	CASSLGGHTIYF	TGTGCCAGCAGCTTAGGGGGCCACACCATATATTTT
-	TRBV5-1	TRBJ2-2	many	CASSLDRLSRGELFF	TGCGCCAGCAGCTTGGACAGGCTGAGCCGCGGGGAGCTGTTTTTT
-	TRBV27	TRBJ1-4	many	CASSPGVWEKLFF	TGTGCCAGCAGCCCAGGGGTTTGGGAAAAACTGTTTTTT
-	TRBV4-1	TRBJ1-6	many	CASREPGRNSPLHF	TGCGCCAGCAGAGAACCGGGGAGGAATTCACCCCTCCACTTT
-	TRBV5-1	TRBJ1-2	many	CASSDRPPTDDGYTF	TGCGCCAGCAGCGACCGCCCCCCGACGGACGATGGCTACACCTTC
TRBD1	TRBV6-1	TRBJ2-3	many	CASSRYGQGALVDTQYF	TGTGCCAGCAGTCGCTACGGACAGGGGGCGCTTGTAGATACGCAGTATTTT
TRBD1	TRBV5-1	TRBJ2-2	medium-sized	CASSSGQGRTGELFF	TGCGCCAGCAGCTCCGGACAGGGGCGCACCGGGGAGCTGTTTTTT
TRBD2	TRBV5-4	TRBJ2-5	few	CASSLGLADQETQYF	TGTGCCAGCAGCTTGGGCCTAGCGGATCAAGAGACCCAGTACTTC
TRBD1	TRBV5-1	TRBJ1-1	many	CASSSGGWTEAFF	TGCGCCAGCAGCTCAGGGGGGTGGACTGAAGCTTTCTTT
-	TRBV2	TRBJ2-5	many	CASSLFQETQYF	TGTGCCAGCAGTCTTTTCCAGGAGACCCAGTACTTC
TRBD1	TRBV7-6	TRBJ2-5	-	CASSYVGGRQETQYF	TGTGCCAGCAGCTACGTAGGGGGCAGGCAAGAGACCCAGTACTTC
TRBD2	TRBV20-1	TRBJ2-5	many	CSAREVTSGQETQYF	TGCAGTGCTAGAGAGGTGACTAGCGGCCAAGAGACCCAGTACTTC
-	TRBV7-3	TRBJ2-1	-	CASSALVPGAEQFF	TGTGCCAGCAGCGCCCTGGTCCCTGGCGCTGAGCAGTTCTTC
-	TRBV4-1	TRBJ2-1	many	CASSQVLAGRNEQFF	TGCGCCAGCAGCCAAGTCCTAGCTGGTCGTAATGAGCAGTTCTTC
TRBD1	TRBV24-1	TRBJ1-3	many	CATSDGQGKAGNTIYF	TGTGCCACCAGTGATGGACAGGGAAAAGCAGGAAACACCATATATTTT
TRBD2	TRBV7-8	TRBJ2-1	many	CASSFPGLAYNEQFF	TGTGCCAGCAGCTTCCCGGGACTAGCCTACAATGAGCAGTTCTTC
-	TRBV25-1	TRBJ2-3	-	CASSEYGGRFTDTQYF	TGTGCCAGCAGTGAATATGGGGGGCGTTTCACAGATACGCAGTATTTT
TRBD1	TRBV20-1	TRBJ2-5	many	CSATKQGWGTQYF	TGCAGTGCCACAAAACAGGGGTGGGGGACCCAGTACTTC
TRBD1	TRBV5-1	TRBJ1-6	many	CASSTRDRGLNSPLHF	TGCGCCAGCAGCACCCGGGACAGGGGGTTAAATTCACCCCTCCACTTT
-	TRBV15	TRBJ1-4	many	CATSRVRTALATNEKLFF	TGTGCCACCAGCAGAGTAAGGACAGCCCTTGCAACTAATGAAAAACTGTTTTTT
TRBD2	TRBV20-1	TRBJ2-7	-	CSAIGLAGTSYEQYF	TGCAGTGCAATCGGACTAGCGGGCACTTCCTACGAGCAGTACTTC
-	TRBV9	TRBJ2-3	many	CASSVRPSTDTQYF	TGTGCCAGCAGCGTAAGGCCCAGCACAGATACGCAGTATTTT
-	TRBV24-1	TRBJ1-5	many	CATSEGLSNQPQHF	TGTGCCACCAGTGAGGGGCTAAGCAATCAGCCCCAGCATTTT
-	TRBV9	TRBJ2-4	many	CASSVGPQDIQYF	TGTGCCAGCAGCGTAGGACCTCAGGACATTCAGTACTTC
-	TRBV6-5	TRBJ1-5	many	CASSYKGSWIGTDQPQHF	TGTGCCAGCAGTTACAAGGGGAGTTGGATAGGGACGGATCAGCCCCAGCATTTT
TRBD2	TRBV12-3/TRBV12-4	TRBJ2-3	-	CASSLSSGGDQYF	TGTGCCAGCAGTTTATCTAGCGGGGGGGATCAGTATTTT
-	TRBV2	TRBJ2-5	many	CASSGRDRRETQYF	TGTGCCAGCAGCGGACGGGACCGTCGAGAGACCCAGTACTTC
TRBD1	TRBV7-3	TRBJ1-1	many	CASSLWGQGNTEAFF	TGTGCCAGCAGCCTTTGGGGACAGGGAAACACTGAAGCTTTCTTT
-	TRBV5-1	TRBJ2-2	-	CASSLLGTTRELFF	TGCGCCAGCAGCTTATTAGGGACGACCAGGGAGCTGTTTTTT
-	TRBV5-1	TRBJ2-7	few	CASSTYGYSEQYF	TGCGCCAGCAGCACCTATGGGTATAGCGAGCAGTACTTC
TRBD1	TRBV15	TRBJ1-2	many	CATSRDLTGDYGYTF	TGTGCCACCAGCAGAGATCTAACAGGGGACTATGGCTACACCTTC
TRBD1	TRBV10-3	TRBJ2-1	-	CAISESGTGMDEQFF	TGTGCCATCAGTGAGTCAGGGACAGGGATGGATGAGCAGTTCTTC
-	TRBV13	TRBJ2-7	many	CASSPHSGEQYF	TGTGCCAGCAGCCCACATTCCGGCGAGCAGTACTTC
-	TRBV12-3/TRBV12-4	TRBJ2-5	many	CASAAPEETQYF	TGTGCCAGCGCGGCCCCCGAAGAGACCCAGTACTTC
-	TRBV5-4	TRBJ1-4	-	CASSFSGGDETLFF	TGTGCCAGCAGCTTTTCCGGGGGAGACGAAACACTGTTTTTT
-	TRBV20-1	TRBJ2-3	few	CSASGLGTDTQYF	TGCAGTGCTAGCGGGTTAGGGACAGATACGCAGTATTTT
TRBD1	TRBV5-5	TRBJ2-3	medium-sized	CASSSRDRGTDTQYF	TGTGCCAGCAGCTCCCGGGACAGGGGCACAGATACGCAGTATTTT
TRBD2	TRBV7-9	TRBJ2-3	many	CASSLAKVAGRLDTQYF	TGTGCCAGCAGCTTAGCGAAAGTAGCGGGCCGTTTAGATACGCAGTATTTT
-	TRBV12-3/TRBV12-4	TRBJ2-1	-	CASSWGDHEQLF	TGTGCCAGCAGTTGGGGGGACCATGAGCAGCTCTTC
-	TRBV20-1	TRBJ2-1	many	CSASKDYSYNEQFF	TGCAGTGCTAGTAAGGACTACTCCTACAATGAGCAGTTCTTC
-	TRBV7-9	TRBJ2-7	many	CASSLGTGEEQYF	TGTGCCAGCAGCTTAGGCACGGGGGAGGAGCAGTACTTC
-	TRBV18	TRBJ1-1	-	CASSPGTENTEAFF	TGTGCCAGCTCACCCGGGACGGAGAACACTGAAGCTTTCTTT
TRBD1	TRBV20-1	TRBJ1-5	few	CSARTGGEGQPQHF	TGCAGTGCTCGGACAGGGGGCGAGGGTCAGCCCCAGCATTTT
TRBD1	TRBV3-1	TRBJ2-1	many	CASSQRTGGLFF	TGTGCCAGCAGCCAAAGGACAGGGGGTTTGTTCTTC
-	TRBV5-1	TRBJ1-5	many	CASSLGPDQPQHF	TGCGCCAGCAGCTTGGGGCCCGATCAGCCCCAGCATTTT
-	TRBV6-5	TRBJ1-3	many	CASSYGQFDSGNTIYF	TGTGCCAGCAGTTACGGCCAGTTTGACTCTGGAAACACCATATATTTT
-	TRBV20-1	TRBJ2-5	many	CSARDLAGQETQYF	TGCAGTGCTAGAGATCTGGCCGGCCAAGAGACCCAGTACTTC
TRBD2	TRBV20-1	TRBJ2-1	many	CSARDPAGTSGNEQFF	TGCAGTGCTAGAGACCCTGCCGGGACTAGTGGGAATGAGCAGTTCTTC
TRBD2	TRBV5-1	TRBJ2-3	many	CASSLAIQRGAADTQYF	TGCGCCAGCAGCTTGGCCATCCAGCGGGGGGCAGCAGATACGCAGTATTTT
-	TRBV7-2	TRBJ2-3	many	CASSVGPQPDTQYF	TGTGCCAGCAGCGTGGGACCGCAGCCCGATACGCAGTATTTT
TRBD2	TRBV6-6	TRBJ2-2	many	CASSYSGGTGELFF	TGTGCCAGCAGTTATAGCGGGGGTACCGGGGAGCTGTTTTTT
TRBD2	TRBV7-3	TRBJ2-2	many	CASSPGGKNTGELFF	TGTGCCAGCAGTCCCGGGGGGAAGAACACCGGGGAGCTGTTTTTT